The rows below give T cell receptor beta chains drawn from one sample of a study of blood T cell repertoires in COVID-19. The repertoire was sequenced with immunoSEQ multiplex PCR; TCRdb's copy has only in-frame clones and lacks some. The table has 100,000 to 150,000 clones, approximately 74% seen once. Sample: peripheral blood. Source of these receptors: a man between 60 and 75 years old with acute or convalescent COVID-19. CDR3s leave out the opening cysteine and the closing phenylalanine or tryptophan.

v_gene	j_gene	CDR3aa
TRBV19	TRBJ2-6	ASSIGQGTGSGANVLT
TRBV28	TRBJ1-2	ASSGGGVTNYGYT
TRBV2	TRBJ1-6	ATRTGGNSPLH
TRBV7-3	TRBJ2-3	ASSSAGGASDTQY
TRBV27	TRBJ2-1	ASVPRRGGRWNEQF
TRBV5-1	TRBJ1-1	ASSLYGGQNTEAF
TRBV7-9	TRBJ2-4	ASSFWLAGGLDIQY
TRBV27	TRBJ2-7	ASSPGAWGEQY
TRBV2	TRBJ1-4	ASRDNRLSGEKLF
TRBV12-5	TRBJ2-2	ASGSRPPNTGELF
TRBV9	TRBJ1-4	ASSVGLGAGDEKLF
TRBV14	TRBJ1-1	ASSQDEWPGGRNTEAF
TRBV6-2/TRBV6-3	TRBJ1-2	ASSIRPTGDHGYT
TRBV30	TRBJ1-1	AWSVLGQLTAMNTEAF
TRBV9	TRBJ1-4	ASSETGQRNEKLF
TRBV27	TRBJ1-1	ASSSQEGNEAF
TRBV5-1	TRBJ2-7	ASSLVPSGGGSYEQY
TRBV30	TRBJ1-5	AWSPPGGWSNQPQH
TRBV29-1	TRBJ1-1	SVLQPPNTEAF
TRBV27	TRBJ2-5	ASSGQGRTWETQY
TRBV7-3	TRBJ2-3	ASSPGTSENTDTQY
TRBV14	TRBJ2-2	ASSRFGLAGEKVDGELF
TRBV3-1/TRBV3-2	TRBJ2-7	ASSYRHSYEQY
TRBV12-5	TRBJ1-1	ASGLRVENTEAF
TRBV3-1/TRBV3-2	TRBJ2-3	ASSPGVGGTDTQY
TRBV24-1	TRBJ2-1	ATSDLTSGSYNEQF
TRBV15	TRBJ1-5	ATSRARDRGGQPQH
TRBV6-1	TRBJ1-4	ASSEARGTNEKLF
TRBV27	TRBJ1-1	ASAHAFGFENTEAF
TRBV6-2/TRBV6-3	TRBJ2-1	ASSSARRSSYNEQF
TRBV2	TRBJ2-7	ASMGLAAAYEQY
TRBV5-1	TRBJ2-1	ASSLGTGSYNEQF
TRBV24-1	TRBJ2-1	ATSESPGGGGLYNEQF
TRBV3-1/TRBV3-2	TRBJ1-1	ASSQDLLTGLNTEAF
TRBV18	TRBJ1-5	ASSPTGNYQPQH
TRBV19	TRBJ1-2	ASIHRDRGIGGGYT
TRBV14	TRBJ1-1	ASSRLTGANTEAF
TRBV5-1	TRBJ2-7	ASSRTGEPYEQY
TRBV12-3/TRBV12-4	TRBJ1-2	ASSKTGTGYT
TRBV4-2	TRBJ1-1	ASSQPQGANTQKAF
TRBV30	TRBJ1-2	AWSALTGSDGYT
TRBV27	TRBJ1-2	ASRYSRLRDSDYGYT
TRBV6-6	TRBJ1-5	ASSYRQANQPQH
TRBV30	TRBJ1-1	AWSPLRGTEAF
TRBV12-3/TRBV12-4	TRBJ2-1	ASTYGQLGQF
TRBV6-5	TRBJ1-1	ASSLPLRTGFEAF
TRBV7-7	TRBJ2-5	ASSLGSSQWETQY
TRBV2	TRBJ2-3	ASSDFRGDTQY
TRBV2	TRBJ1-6	ASSGIGRNSPLH
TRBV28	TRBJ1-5	ASRWTGRDQPQH
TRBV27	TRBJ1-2	ASSRTTLNYGYT
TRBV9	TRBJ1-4	ASSGETGEYNEKLF